This entry lists 9 T cell receptor beta chains sequenced from one sample in a study of blood T cells in healthy people across ages (dated by TCRdb to the mid-2010s). The library was built by means of 5' RACE. Data came from an Illumina HiSeq 2500. A second PCR of roughly 7 to 11 cycles was performed with a sample-barcoded 5' primer and a J-beta primer mix. Clones were called with MiXCR by TCRdb after fastp trimmed the public reads at Q25, and only in-frame beta chains were retained. Rows are combined by CDR3 protein, so each entry shows the most common genes and DNA. For this sample there are 850,000 to 1,000,000 distinct CDR3 sequences; roughly 51% appear just once. Over 20% of the sample comes from the top ten. Specimen: blood. Source of these receptors: a woman aged 60-75 years in good health.

CDR3 in DNA: TGTGCCAGCAGCCTACAGGGACTACCCGCGACCCAGTACTTC. It is translated as CASSLQGLPATQYF. The chain recombines TRBV7-7 with TRBJ2-7; a possible D gene is TRBD2 (7 bases). The last part of the DNA fits TRBJ2-5 better; the J call may be wrong. The CDR3 loop spans 14 amino acids. Germline V gene sequence: CDR1 SSHAT, CDR2 FNYEAQ (reference sequence).

This chain uses TRBV21-1 with TRBJ2-7; TRBD1, the D gene given by the table, was not confirmed from the DNA. TRBV21-1 is labeled a pseudogene. This CDR3 has 15 amino acids. The CDR3 nucleotides read TGTGCCAGCAGCAAAGACGGGATCCATCCTTACGAGCAGTACTTC. Its protein is CASSKDGIHPYEQYF.

This chain joins TRBV14 and TRBJ2-4; perhaps TRBD1 as D (6 bases). This CDR3 is 13 amino acids long. V dropped 2 bases and J dropped 8 bases, with 10 bases sitting between them. Per the germline V gene, CDR1 is SGHDN and CDR2 is FVKESK. CDR3 loop: CASSQQGWYIQYF. The CDR3 region has the DNA TGTGCCAGCAGCCAACAGGGGTGGTACATTCAGTACTTC. Filled out from reference TRBV14 and TRBJ2-4, the complete variable domain reads EAGVTQFPSHSVIEKGQTVTLRCDPISGHDNLYWYRRVMGKEIKFLLHFVKESKQDESGMPNNRFLAERTGGTYSTLKVQPAELEDSGVYFCASSQQGWYIQYFGAGTRLSVL.

In regard to this clonotype: The junction departs from germline at one end; a sequencing error may be responsible. The chain employs TRBV7-9 and TRBJ2-1, with 7 bases matching TRBD2. The germline V gene encodes CDR1 SEHNR and CDR2 FQNEAQ (reference sequence). CDR3 length: 16 amino acids. CDR3 in amino acids: CAGSLGAGGSYNEQFF. CDR3 in DNA: TGTGCCGGCAGCTTAGGGGCCGGGGGGTCCTACAATGAGCAGTTCTTC.

This clonotype was seen more than once but under ten times. The rearrangement links TRBV7-9 to TRBJ2-1, with 9 bases that match TRBD2. The J segment lost 4 bases and the V segment lost 3 bases, leaving 4 bases of the junction unmatched. Per the germline V gene, CDR1 is SEHNR and CDR2 is FQNEAQ (reference sequence). This CDR3 spans 15 amino acids. The CDR3 DNA is TGTGCCAGCAGCTTGGGGACTAGCCCGTACAATGAGCAGTTCTTC. Translated: CASSLGTSPYNEQFF.

This clonotype was recorded many times. The genes are TRBV6-2 or TRBV6-3 and TRBJ2-5; D is undetermined. CDR1 and CDR2 from the germline V gene are MNHEY and SVGEGT. The CDR3 length is 15 residues. With 0 bases removed from V and 5 bases from J, the gap between germline ends came to 13 bases. The CDR3 region is CASSYSSNGRETQYF. The CDR3, as DNA: TGTGCCAGCAGTTACTCGAGTAACGGACGGGAGACCCAGTACTTC.

The chain carries TRBV15 and TRBJ2-7, with TRBD2 matching 7 bases. The CDR3 is made up of 15 amino acids. With V trimmed by 6 bases and J by 4 bases, 12 bases remained unmatched. Germline CDR1 LNHNV, CDR2 YYDKDF (reference sequence). The CDR3 nucleotides read TGTGCCACCAGAAATAGGTGGGAGGGCCCTTACGAGCAGTACTTC. This translates into CATRNRWEGPYEQYF.

V and J are TRBV15 and TRBJ2-5; 9 nucleotides line up with TRBD2. Per the germline V gene, CDR1 is LNHNV and CDR2 is YYDKDF (reference sequence). The V segment lost 8 bases and the J segment 5 bases; nucleotides outside the gene matches: 15. This CDR3 spans 16 amino acids. CDR3 coding DNA: TGTGCCACCGGGAGATATGCTAGCGGGATTCGGGAGACCCAGTACTTC. It codes for CATGRYASGIRETQYF. Full variable domain (outside the CDR3, taken from reference TRBV15 and TRBJ2-5): DAMVIQNPRYQVTQFGKPVTLSCSQTLNHNVMYWYQQKSSQAPKLLFHYYDKDFNNEADTPDNFQSRRPNTSFCFLDIRSPGLGDTAMYLCATGRYASGIRETQYFGPGTRLLVL.

This clonotype was counted only a few times. The chain joins TRBV12-3 or TRBV12-4 to TRBJ2-5, with 8 positions matching TRBD1. With V trimmed by 2 bases and J by 7 bases, 6 bases remained unmatched. The CDR3 contains 14 residues. The CDR3 region has the DNA TGTGCCAGCAGTTTACGGACAGGGATCGTGACCCAGTACTTC. This gives the protein CASSLRTGIVTQYF.